The present TCR beta chain was sequenced within a study of T cell responses to AZD1222 COVID-19 vaccine (dated by TCRdb to the early 2020s). As for the study more broadly: AZD1222 recipients with second doses at about 4 weeks or about 12 weeks were pooled, because spike-specific TCR depth and breadth did not differ between schedules. A total of 233 trial participants underwent TCR sequencing, of whom some 210 received two doses of AZD1222 and about 26 received two doses of the MenACWY control vaccine. Trial participants were enrolled by age into 18-55, 56-69 and 70-plus year subgroups, with roughly 160, 29 and 62 TCR-sequenced participants respectively.

The CDR3 regions of human TCRbeta chains were analyzed by immunosequencing. As for how the authors treated the data: Repertoire TCRs were matched against a reference library of SARS-CoV-2-specific TCRs generated with the MIRA antigen-specificity platform. Breadth was defined as the fraction of unique TCRs that were SARS-CoV-2-associated, and depth was defined as the fraction of total T cells that were SARS-CoV-2-associated. Using the MIRA data, each spike-specific TCR was assigned both to the spike region to which the TCR was reactive and to a CD4 or CD8 class. Log10-transformed breadth and depth values were compared by one-way ANOVA with Sidak's multiple comparisons tests. What TCRdb holds here is the immuneACCESS table cut down to in-frame rearrangements. Part of the clones is not present; checked against another copy, under half of the missing clones reflect an unresolved V gene, and the others are unexplained. V, J and clone size reflect that table, while D and trimming were determined from the DNA. Here the sample has around 100,000 clones; about 94% occur a single time. Approximately 2.2% of the sample goes to the ten largest clones.

According to the study, the label for this sample's time point signals: baseline before first vaccination. Samples from vaccinated people were obtained from the UK trials COV001 and COV002, which included a single-blind randomized controlled phase 2/3 trial of AZD1222 (ChAdOx1 nCoV-19) in healthy adults. Trial participant PBMC samples were collected at day 0 and day 28 after the second dose for TCRbeta chain sequencing. Points the paper makes about the study in general: The 56-69-year group was small, and its depth increase did not reach significance, likely because of low power. Most participants were white British and females outnumbered males, and the authors suggested that clonal diversity may have been underestimated. Only a handful of AZD1222 recipients were SARS-CoV-2 seropositive at baseline, limiting conclusions about previously exposed vaccinees. The vaccine-associated CD4 TCRs covered the entire spike protein, and the dominant responses fell in regions 160-218 and 743-854. Because no day 14 peak-response samples were available, repertoires were characterized only after the peak T cell response. Epitopes outside the regions mutated in the B.1.351 and B.1.1.7 variants were reportedly recognized by nearly half of the unique spike-specific TCRs. After two AZD1222 doses, spike-specific TCR breadth and depth were significantly higher than at day 0 and than in MenACWY recipients.

From the germline V gene, CDR1 is SGHDT and CDR2 is YYEEEE. The CDR3 spans 13 residues, from the cysteine through the phenylalanine. The read is trimmed to its CDR3 DNA, 39 bases read in frame from base 1. The germline ends are 11 bases apart after V is trimmed by 0 bases and J by 8 bases. Only one count was recorded for this clone. There is no known antigen for this receptor. Per-nucleotide qualities are absent, and no much larger clonotype sits a single base away. The chain is encoded by TRBV5-6 joined to TRBJ1-2; the best D guess is TRBD1, with 6 bases matching. Sequenced here: peripheral blood, sampled on day 0 of AZD1222 vaccination. The receptor's source is an adult in good health. CDR3 sequence: CASSLAGAAGYTF. The nucleotide sequence is TGTGCCAGCAGCTTGGCAGGGGCGGCCGGCTACACCTTC.